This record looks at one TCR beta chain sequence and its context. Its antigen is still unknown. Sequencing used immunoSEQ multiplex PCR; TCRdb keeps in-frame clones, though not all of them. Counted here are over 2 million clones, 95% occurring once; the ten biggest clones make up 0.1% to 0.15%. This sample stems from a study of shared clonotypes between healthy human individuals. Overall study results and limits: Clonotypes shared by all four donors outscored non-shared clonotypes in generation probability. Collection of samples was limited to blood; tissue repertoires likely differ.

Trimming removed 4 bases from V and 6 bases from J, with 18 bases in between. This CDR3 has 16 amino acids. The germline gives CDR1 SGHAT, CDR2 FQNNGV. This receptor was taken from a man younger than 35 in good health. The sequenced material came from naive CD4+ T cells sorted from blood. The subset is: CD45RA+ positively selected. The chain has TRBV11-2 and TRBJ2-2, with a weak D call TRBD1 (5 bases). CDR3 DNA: TGTGCCAGCAGCTCCCGACCAGGGAATGTTCCCGGGGAGCTGTTTTTT. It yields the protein CASSSRPGNVPGELFF.